This TCR beta chain was sequenced during a study of blood T cells in healthy people across ages. Study-wide results and limits: While age rose, TCR beta diversity per million T cells dropped in a roughly linear way.

V shed 3 bases and J shed 8 bases, with 11 bases lying between them. The CDR3 contains 12 residues. Per the germline V gene, CDR1 is DFQATT and CDR2 is SNEGSKA (reference sequence). For this clonotype: The antigen is not known.

The second PCR ran roughly 7 to 12 cycles with a sample-barcoded 5' primer and J-beta primers. Each CDR3 protein is one row after TCRdb ran MiXCR on the 5' RACE reads. The sample includes approximately 1.5 million distinct CDR3 sequences, about 42% of them seen just once. The chain joins TRBV20-1 to TRBJ2-1; D is unclear. Sequenced material: blood. This receptor was identified in a woman aged 18-30 years in good health. The CDR3 nucleotides read TGCAGTGCTAGCGCCCCCGGCGATGAGCAGTTCTTC. Protein product: CSASAPGDEQFF.